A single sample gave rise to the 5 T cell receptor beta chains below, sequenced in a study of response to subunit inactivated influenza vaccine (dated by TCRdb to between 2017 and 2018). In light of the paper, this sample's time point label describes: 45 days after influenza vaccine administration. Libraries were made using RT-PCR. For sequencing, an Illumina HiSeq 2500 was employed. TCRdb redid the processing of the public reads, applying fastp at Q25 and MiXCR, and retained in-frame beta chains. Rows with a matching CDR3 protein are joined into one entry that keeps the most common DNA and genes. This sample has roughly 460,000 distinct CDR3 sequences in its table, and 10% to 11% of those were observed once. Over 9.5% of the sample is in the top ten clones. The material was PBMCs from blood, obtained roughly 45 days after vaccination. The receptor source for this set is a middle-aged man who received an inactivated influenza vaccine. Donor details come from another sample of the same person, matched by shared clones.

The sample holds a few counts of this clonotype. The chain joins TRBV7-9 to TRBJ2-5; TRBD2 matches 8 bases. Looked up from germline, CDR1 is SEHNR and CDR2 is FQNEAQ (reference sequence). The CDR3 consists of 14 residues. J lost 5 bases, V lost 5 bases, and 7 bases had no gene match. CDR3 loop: CASSRGGPRETQYF. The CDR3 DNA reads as TGTGCCAGCAGCCGGGGGGGTCCCCGGGAGACCCAGTACTTC.

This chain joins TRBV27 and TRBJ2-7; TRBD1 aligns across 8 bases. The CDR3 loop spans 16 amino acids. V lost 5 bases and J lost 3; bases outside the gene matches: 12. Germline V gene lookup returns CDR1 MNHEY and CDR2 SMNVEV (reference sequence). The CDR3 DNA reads TGTGCCAGCAGTGTAACCCCGGGACAGGCCATCTACGAGCAGTACTTC. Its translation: CASSVTPGQAIYEQYF.

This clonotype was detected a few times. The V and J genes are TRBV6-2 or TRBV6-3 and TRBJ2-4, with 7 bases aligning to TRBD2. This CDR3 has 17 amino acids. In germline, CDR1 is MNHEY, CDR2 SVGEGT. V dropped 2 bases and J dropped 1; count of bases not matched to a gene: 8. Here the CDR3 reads CASSYPGLVLAKNIQYF. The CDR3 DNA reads TGTGCCAGCAGTTACCCTGGACTAGTCCTGGCCAAAAACATTCAGTACTTC.

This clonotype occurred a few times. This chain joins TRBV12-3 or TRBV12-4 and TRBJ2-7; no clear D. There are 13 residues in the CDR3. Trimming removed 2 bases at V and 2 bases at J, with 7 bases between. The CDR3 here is CASSLSVAYEQYF. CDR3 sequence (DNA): TGTGCCAGCAGTTTATCCGTGGCCTACGAGCAGTACTTC.

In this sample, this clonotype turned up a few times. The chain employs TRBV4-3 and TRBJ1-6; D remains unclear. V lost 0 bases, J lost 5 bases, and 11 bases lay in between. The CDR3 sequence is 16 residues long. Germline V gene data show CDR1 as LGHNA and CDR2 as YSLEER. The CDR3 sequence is CASSQEALGNNSPLHF. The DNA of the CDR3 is TGCGCCAGCAGCCAAGAAGCCTTAGGAAATAATTCACCCCTCCACTTT.